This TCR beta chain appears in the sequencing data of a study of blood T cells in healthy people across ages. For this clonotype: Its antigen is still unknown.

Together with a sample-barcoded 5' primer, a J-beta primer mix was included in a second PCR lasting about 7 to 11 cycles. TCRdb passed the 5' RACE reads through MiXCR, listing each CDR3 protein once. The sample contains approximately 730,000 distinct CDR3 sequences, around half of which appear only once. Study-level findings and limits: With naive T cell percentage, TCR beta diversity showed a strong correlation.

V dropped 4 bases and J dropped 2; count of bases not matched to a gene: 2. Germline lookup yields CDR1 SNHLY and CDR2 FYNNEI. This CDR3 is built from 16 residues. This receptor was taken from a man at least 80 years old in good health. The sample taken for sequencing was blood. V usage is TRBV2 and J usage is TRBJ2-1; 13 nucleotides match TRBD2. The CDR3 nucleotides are TGTGCCAGCAGTGGGACTAGCGGGAGTCCCTACAATGAGCAGTTCTTC. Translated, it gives CASSGTSGSPYNEQFF. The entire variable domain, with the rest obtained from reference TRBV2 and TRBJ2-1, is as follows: EPEVTQTPSHQVTQMGQEVILRCVPISNHLYFYWYRQILGQKVEFLVSFYNNEISEKSEIFDDQFSVERPDGSNFTLKIRSTKLEDSAMYFCASSGTSGSPYNEQFFGPGTRLTVL.